One sample yielded the 10 T cell receptor beta chains listed below, sequenced in a study of blood T cell repertoires in COVID-19. Only in-frame clones appear in the TCRdb table, and some are missing; sequencing was by immunoSEQ multiplex PCR. Among 150,000 to 200,000 clones, roughly 88% were seen once, and the ten largest hold around 10%. Material for sequencing was peripheral blood. The receptors stem from a woman older than 75 with acute or convalescent COVID-19.

The rearrangement links TRBV4-1 to TRBJ1-1, with a possible D match to TRBD1 (5 bases). The germline gives CDR1 MGHRA, CDR2 YSYEKL. V lost 4 bases and J 6 bases, leaving 24 bases between the germline ends. The CDR3 length is 17 residues. As DNA, the CDR3 is TGCGCCAGCAGCCCTCGCCCTTGGAGGGGTGAGACGGCTGAAGCTTTCTTT. Protein product: CASSPRPWRGETAEAFF.

This clone was seen just once. The rearrangement links TRBV5-5 to TRBJ2-1, with 10 nucleotides matching TRBD1. The V and J ends lost 4 bases and 4 bases, in that order; junction bases with no gene match: 5. Germline values: CDR1 SGHKS, CDR2 YYEKEE (reference sequence). CDR3 length: 15 residues. The CDR3 DNA sequence: TGTGCCAGCAGCCCCGGGACAGGGGTTTACAATGAGCAGTTCTTC. It yields the protein CASSPGTGVYNEQFF. The full variable domain, completed using reference TRBV5-5 and TRBJ2-1, is DAGVTQSPTHLIKTRGQQVTLRCSPISGHKSVSWYQQVLGQGPQFIFQYYEKEERGRGNFPDRFSARQFPNYSSELNVNALLLGDSALYLCASSPGTGVYNEQFFGPGTRLTVL.

The J gene is TRBJ2-7, the V gene TRBV7-7; D is possibly TRBD2 (5 bases). Trimming took off 1 base at V and 7 bases at J, with 11 bases between the two ends. Per germline, CDR1 SSHAT and CDR2 FNYEAQ (reference sequence). This CDR3 is 13 amino acids long. The CDR3 region is CASSLGDRREQYF. CDR3 in DNA: TGTGCCAGCAGCTTAGGAGACCGGAGGGAGCAGTACTTC.

This clone has a handful of counts. CDR3 DNA: TGCGCCAGCAGCATTGCCACCGGGACAGCTTACGAGCAGTACTTC. Amino acid sequence: CASSIATGTAYEQYF. The chain has TRBV5-1 and TRBJ2-7, with TRBD1 matching 7 bases. Unmatched junction bases numbered 11, after V lost 4 bases and J lost 4 bases. Germline CDR1 is SGHRS and CDR2 is YFSETQ. This CDR3 spans 15 amino acids.

This clone showed up just once. The V gene is TRBV9, the J gene TRBJ1-2; D remains unclear. The CDR3 runs 14 residues. CDR1 and CDR2 from the germline V gene are SGDLS and YYNGEE. The V end was cut by 2 bases, the J end by 4 bases, with 12 bases between. CDR3 amino acids: CASSVGEVTYGYTF. DNA for the CDR3: TGTGCCAGCAGCGTGGGTGAGGTGACCTATGGCTACACCTTC.

The table lists this clone with a count of one. This rearrangement joins TRBV19 to TRBJ1-2, with unresolved D. Germline CDR1 reads LNHDA; CDR2 reads SQIVND (reference sequence). Deletions cut 6 bases from V and 4 bases from J, with 12 bases between. The CDR3 loop spans 13 amino acids. The CDR3 here is CASSPNEVYGYTF. The DNA of the CDR3 is TGTGCCAGTAGCCCTAATGAAGTCTATGGCTACACCTTC.

The CDR3 DNA sequence: TGTGCCAGCAGTTGGTCCGGGACAGGGACCGAAGCTTTCTTT. Encoded protein: CASSWSGTGTEAFF. The chain employs TRBV6-2 or TRBV6-3 and TRBJ1-1; 9 nucleotides match TRBD1. The V gene's germline CDR1 is MNHEY and CDR2 SVGEGT. Trimming cost V 4 bases and J 8 bases; bases outside gene matches: 8. The CDR3 is made up of 14 amino acids.

This sequence joins TRBV7-2 and TRBJ2-2; no definite D call. This CDR3 spans 14 amino acids. Germline V gene data show CDR1 as SGHTA and CDR2 as FQGNSA. V was pared by 2 bases and J by 7 bases, with 11 bases between. CDR3 amino acids: CASSLTEYIGELFF. The CDR3 coding sequence is TGTGCCAGCAGCTTAACCGAGTATATCGGGGAGCTGTTTTTT.

This clone was seen only a few times. J is TRBJ1-1 and V is TRBV5-4, with a tentative D call TRBD1 (6 bases). The CDR3 runs to 14 residues. The germline V gene encodes CDR1 SGHNT and CDR2 YYREEE (reference sequence). Trimming removed 4 bases from V and 7 bases from J, with 17 bases in between. CDR3 nucleotide sequence: TGTGCCAGCAGCCCGCTATCGGACAGAGATGAAGCTTTCTTT. This codes for CASSPLSDRDEAFF.

This clone was observed a few times. V is TRBV6-5 and J is TRBJ1-1; D is possibly TRBD1 (6 bases). The V end was cut by 10 bases, the J end by 0 bases, with 12 bases between. The CDR3 extends over 13 amino acids. Germline assignment: CDR1 MNHEY and CDR2 SVGAGI. DNA for the CDR3: TGTGCCACTAAGGACAGCATGAACACTGAAGCTTTCTTT. Residues: CATKDSMNTEAFF.